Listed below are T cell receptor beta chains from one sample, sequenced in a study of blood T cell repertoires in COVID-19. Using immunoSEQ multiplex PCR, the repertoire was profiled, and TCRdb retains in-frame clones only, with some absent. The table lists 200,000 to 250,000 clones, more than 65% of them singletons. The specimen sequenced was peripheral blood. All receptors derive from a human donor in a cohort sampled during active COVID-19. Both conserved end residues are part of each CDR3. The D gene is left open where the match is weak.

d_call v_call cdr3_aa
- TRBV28 CASNLAGRNYGYTF
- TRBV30 CAWSVLSQGIANTGELFF
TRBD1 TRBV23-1 CASSQSGTVAQYF
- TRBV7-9 CASSRGQGRGGTDTQYF
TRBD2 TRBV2 CASRRTSGSNNEQFF
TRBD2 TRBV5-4 CASSLEGLDSYNEQFF
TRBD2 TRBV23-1 CASSNRVIAGCTYEQYF
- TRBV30 CAWGRGGEAFF
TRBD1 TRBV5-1 CASTGKDRGRVNEQYF
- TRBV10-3 CAITGASTDTQYF
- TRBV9 CASSELGAFDTQYF
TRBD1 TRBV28 CASSFRDRVNTGELFF
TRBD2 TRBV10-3 CAISEPGGSAYNEQFF
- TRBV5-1 CASTTTGISYNEQFF
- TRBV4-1 CASSHASSVGETQYF
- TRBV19 CASSMRINQPQHF
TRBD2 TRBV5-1 CASSLTSVNGELFF
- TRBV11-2 CASSLKDSYEQYF
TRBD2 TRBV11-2 CASSLRTSGRRIGYEQYF
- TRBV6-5 CASSYSGTTSTDTQYF
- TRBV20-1 CRPGVPEQFF
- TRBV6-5 CASSYKGGGYTQYF
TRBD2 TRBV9 CASSVGAGEGEETQYF
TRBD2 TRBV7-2 CASSPLAGSSYNEQFF
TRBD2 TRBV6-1 CASSENIAGGQETQYF